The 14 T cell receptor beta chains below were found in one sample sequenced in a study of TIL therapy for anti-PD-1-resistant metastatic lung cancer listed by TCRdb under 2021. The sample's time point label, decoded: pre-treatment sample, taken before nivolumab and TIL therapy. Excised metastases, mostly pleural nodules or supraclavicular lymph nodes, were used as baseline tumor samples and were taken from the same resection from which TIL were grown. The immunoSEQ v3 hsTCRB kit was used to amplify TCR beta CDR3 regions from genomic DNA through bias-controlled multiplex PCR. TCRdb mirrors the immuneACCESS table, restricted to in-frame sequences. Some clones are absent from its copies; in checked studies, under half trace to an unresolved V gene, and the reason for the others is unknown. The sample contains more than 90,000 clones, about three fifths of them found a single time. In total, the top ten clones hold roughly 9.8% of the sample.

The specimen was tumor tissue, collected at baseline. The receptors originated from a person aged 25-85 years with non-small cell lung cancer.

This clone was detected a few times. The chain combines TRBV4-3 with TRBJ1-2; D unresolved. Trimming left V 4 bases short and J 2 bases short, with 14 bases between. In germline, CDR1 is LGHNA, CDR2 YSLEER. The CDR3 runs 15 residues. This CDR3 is CASSRENMGNYGYTF. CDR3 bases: TGCGCCAGCAGCCGGGAGAATATGGGAAACTATGGCTACACCTTC.

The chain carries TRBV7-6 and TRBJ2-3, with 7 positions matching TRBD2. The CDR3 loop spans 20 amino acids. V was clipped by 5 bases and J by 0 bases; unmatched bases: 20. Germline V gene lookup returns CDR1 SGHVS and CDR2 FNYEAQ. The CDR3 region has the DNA TGTGCCAGCAGCGAAGCGGGACTTCTTGGGAGGTTCTCTAGCACAGATACGCAGTATTTT. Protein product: CASSEAGLLGRFSSTDTQYF.

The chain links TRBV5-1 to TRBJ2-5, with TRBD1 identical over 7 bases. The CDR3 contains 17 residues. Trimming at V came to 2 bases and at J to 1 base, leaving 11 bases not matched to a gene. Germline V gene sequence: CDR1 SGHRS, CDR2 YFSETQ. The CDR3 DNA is TGCGCCAGCAGCTTCGGTCCGGGACAGCTAAGCCAAGAGACCCAGTACTTC. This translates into CASSFGPGQLSQETQYF.

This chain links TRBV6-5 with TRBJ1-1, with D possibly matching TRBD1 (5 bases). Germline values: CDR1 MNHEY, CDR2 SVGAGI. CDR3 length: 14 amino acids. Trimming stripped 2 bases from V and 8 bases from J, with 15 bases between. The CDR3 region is CASSYNLRANEAFF. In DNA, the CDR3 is TGTGCCAGCAGTTACAATCTCAGGGCCAACGAAGCTTTCTTT.

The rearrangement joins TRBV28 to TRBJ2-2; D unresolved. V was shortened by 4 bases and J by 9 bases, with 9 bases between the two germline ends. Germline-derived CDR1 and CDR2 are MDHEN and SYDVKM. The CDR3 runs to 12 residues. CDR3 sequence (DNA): TGTGCCAGCAGTTCTCTGGGGAGGGAGCTGTTTTTT. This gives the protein CASSSLGRELFF. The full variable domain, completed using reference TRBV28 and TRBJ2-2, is DVKVTQSSRYLVKRTGEKVFLECVQDMDHENMFWYRQDPGLGLRLIYFSYDVKMKEKGDIPEGYSVSREKKERFSLILESASTNQTSMYLCASSSLGRELFFGEGSRLTVL.

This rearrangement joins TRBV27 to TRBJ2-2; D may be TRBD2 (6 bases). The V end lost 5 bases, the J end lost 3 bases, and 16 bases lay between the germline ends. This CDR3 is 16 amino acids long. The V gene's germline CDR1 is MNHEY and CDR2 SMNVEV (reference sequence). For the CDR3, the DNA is TGTGCCAGCAGTCCCGACAGCGGGCTCTACACCGGGGAGCTGTTTTTT. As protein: CASSPDSGLYTGELFF.

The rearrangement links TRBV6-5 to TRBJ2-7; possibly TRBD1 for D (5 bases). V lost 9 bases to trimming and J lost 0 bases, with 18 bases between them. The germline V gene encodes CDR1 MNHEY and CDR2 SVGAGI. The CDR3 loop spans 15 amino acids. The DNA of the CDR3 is TGTGCCAGTACCATGATAGGGGCGAACTCCTACGAGCAGTACTTC. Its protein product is CASTMIGANSYEQYF.

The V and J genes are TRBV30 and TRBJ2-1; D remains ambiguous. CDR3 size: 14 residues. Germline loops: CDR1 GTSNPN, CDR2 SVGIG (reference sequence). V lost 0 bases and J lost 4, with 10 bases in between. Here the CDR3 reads CAWSVGLEYNEQFF. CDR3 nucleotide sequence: TGTGCCTGGAGTGTAGGTTTAGAGTACAATGAGCAGTTCTTC.

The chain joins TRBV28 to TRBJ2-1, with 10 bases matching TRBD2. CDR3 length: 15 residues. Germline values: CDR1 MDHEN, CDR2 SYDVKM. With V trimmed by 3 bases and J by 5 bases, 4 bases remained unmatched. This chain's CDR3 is CASSFSGRIDNEQFF. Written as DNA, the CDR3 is TGTGCCAGCAGTTTTAGCGGGAGGATCGACAATGAGCAGTTCTTC.

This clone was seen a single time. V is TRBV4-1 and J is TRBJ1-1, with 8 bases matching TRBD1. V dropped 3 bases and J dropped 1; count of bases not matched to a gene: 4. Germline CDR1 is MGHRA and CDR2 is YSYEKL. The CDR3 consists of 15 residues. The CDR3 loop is CASSQAGTGNTEAFF. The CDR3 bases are TGCGCCAGCAGCCAGGCCGGGACAGGGAACACTGAAGCTTTCTTT.

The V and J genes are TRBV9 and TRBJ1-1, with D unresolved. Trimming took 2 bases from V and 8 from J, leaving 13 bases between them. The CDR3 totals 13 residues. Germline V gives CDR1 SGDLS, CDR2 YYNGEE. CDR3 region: CASSVIGPDEAFF. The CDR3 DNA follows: TGTGCCAGCAGCGTTATTGGACCTGACGAAGCTTTCTTT.

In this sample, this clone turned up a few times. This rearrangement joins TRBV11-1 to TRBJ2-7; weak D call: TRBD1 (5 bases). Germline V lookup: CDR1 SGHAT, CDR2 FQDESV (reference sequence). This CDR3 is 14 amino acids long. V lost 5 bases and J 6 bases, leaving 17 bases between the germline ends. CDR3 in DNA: TGTGCCAGCAGCCTATCCATAACCCAGGGCGAGCAGTACTTC. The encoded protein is CASSLSITQGEQYF. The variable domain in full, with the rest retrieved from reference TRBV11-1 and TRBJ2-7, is EAEVAQSPRYKITEKSQAVAFWCDPISGHATLYWYRQILGQGPELLVQFQDESVVDDSQLPKDRFSAERLKGVDSTLKIQPAELGDSAMYLCASSLSITQGEQYFGPGTRLTVT.

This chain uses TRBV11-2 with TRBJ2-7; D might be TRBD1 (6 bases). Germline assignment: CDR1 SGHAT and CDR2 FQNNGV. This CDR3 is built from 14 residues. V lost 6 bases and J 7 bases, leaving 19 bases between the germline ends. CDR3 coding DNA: TGTGCCAGCAGAACGGACAGCACCCCAAGGGAGCAGTACTTC. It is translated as CASRTDSTPREQYF.

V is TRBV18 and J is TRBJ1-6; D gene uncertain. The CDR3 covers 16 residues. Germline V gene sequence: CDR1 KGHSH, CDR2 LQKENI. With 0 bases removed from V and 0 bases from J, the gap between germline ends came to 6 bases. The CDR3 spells CASSPPDRSYNSPLHF. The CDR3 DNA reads TGTGCCAGCTCACCACCCGACCGCTCCTATAATTCACCCCTCCACTTT.